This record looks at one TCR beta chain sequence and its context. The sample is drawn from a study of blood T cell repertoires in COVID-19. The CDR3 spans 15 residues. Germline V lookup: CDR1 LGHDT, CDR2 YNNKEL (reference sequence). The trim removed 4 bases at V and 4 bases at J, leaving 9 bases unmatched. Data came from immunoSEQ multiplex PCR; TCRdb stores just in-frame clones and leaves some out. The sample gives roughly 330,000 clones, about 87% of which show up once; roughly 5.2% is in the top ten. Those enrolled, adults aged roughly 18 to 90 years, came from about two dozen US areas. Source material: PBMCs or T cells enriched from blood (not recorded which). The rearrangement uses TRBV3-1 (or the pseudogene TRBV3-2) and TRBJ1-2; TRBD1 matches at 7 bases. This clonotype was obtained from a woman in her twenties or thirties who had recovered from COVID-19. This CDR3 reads CASSLTEGAGYGYTF. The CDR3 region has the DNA TGTGCCAGCAGCCTCACCGAGGGGGCGGGCTATGGCTACACCTTC.